The 3 T cell receptor beta chains presented below share a single source sample, sequenced in a study of blood T cell repertoires in COVID-19. Profiling relied on immunoSEQ multiplex PCR, and the TCRdb table lists in-frame clones only, not all of them. Of 150,000 to 200,000 clones in the sample, roughly 82% were seen once. The sample was peripheral blood. Every receptor here comes from a woman aged 65 to 85 with acute or convalescent COVID-19.

This clone was recorded once. The J gene is TRBJ2-3, the V gene TRBV7-7, with no clear D. Trimming shortened V by 0 bases and J by 4 bases, and 5 bases separated the two germline ends. CDR3 length: 13 amino acids. Germline V CDR1 and CDR2: SSHAT, FNYEAQ (reference sequence). The CDR3 protein is CASSLAAADTQYF. CDR3 DNA sequence: TGTGCCAGCAGCTTAGCGGCCGCAGATACGCAGTATTTT. Drawing the rest from reference TRBV7-7 and TRBJ2-3, the complete variable domain is GAGVSQSPRYKVTKRGQDVTLRCDPISSHATLYWYQQALGQGPEFLTYFNYEAQPDKSGLPSDRFSAERPEGSISTLTIQRTEQRDSAMYRCASSLAAADTQYFGPGTRLTVL.

This sequence joins TRBV12-3 or TRBV12-4 and TRBJ2-1, with 9 positions matching TRBD1. This CDR3 spans 13 amino acids. The junction had 1 base not matched to a gene; V was cut back by 4 bases and J by 6 bases. The chain's CDR3 is CASSWGQGNEQFF. The CDR3 DNA is TGTGCCAGCAGTTGGGGACAGGGCAATGAGCAGTTCTTC.

V usage is TRBV14 and J usage is TRBJ1-3, with D maybe TRBD1 (5 bases). V was cut by 4 bases and J by 6 bases, with 16 bases left in between. The germline V gene has CDR1 SGHDN and CDR2 FVKESK. This CDR3 contains 15 residues. The CDR3 nucleotides read TGTGCCAGCAGCCGTCTGGGGGGGATGGAAAACACCATATATTTT. This codes for CASSRLGGMENTIYF.